Below are 10 T cell receptor beta chains sequenced from a single sample in a study of T cells in Graves' hyperthyroidism and ophthalmopathy (dated by TCRdb to the late 2010s). Library preparation was by multiplex PCR. This sample was sequenced with an Illumina HiSeq 2000. The TCR beta CDR3 regions were amplified from RNA transcripts. The first round of RT-PCR for the TCR CDR3 was performed with the HTBI primer set and the Qiagen OneStep RT-PCR kit. TCRdb cleaned the public reads at Q25 with fastp, built clones with MiXCR and kept in-frame beta chains. Identical CDR3 proteins give one entry, which carries the most common genes and DNA. The sample table contains 250,000 to 300,000 distinct CDR3 sequences; only one count was recorded for about an eighth of them. Clones ranked in the top ten supply almost 8% of the sample. Sequencing used blood. These receptors were obtained from a woman between 25 and 40 years old with Graves' hyperthyroidism that later progressed to Graves' ophthalmopathy.

This clonotype was seen more than once but under ten times. The V call is TRBV4-1, the J call TRBJ2-7; possible D gene TRBD2, 7 bases. This CDR3 spans 16 amino acids. Trimming removed 0 bases at V and 4 bases at J, with 16 bases between. In germline, CDR1 is MGHRA, CDR2 YSYEKL. CDR3 in DNA: TGCGCCAGCAGCCAAGAAAGGCGGGGGCTCGGGTACGAGCAGTACTTC. This gives the protein CASSQERRGLGYEQYF.

The table lists this clonotype with many counts. V gene TRBV2 combines with J gene TRBJ1-2, with D uncertain. CDR1 is SNHLY and CDR2 is FYNNEI in the germline V gene. V lost 6 bases to trimming and J lost 12 bases, with 11 bases between them. The length of the CDR3 is 10 residues. The CDR3 region has the DNA TGTGCCAGCAGAGAGAGACCGGACACCTTC. It encodes CASRERPDTF. Using reference TRBV2 and TRBJ1-2 for the parts outside the CDR3, the full variable domain is EPEVTQTPSHQVTQMGQEVILRCVPISNHLYFYWYRQILGQKVEFLVSFYNNEISEKSEIFDDQFSVERPDGSNFTLKIRSTKLEDSAMYFCASRERPDTFGSGTRLTVV.

This clonotype was recorded at least ten times. J is TRBJ2-7 and V is TRBV7-2; TRBD2 agrees at 10 bases. Trimming at V came to 5 bases and at J to 4 bases, leaving 8 bases not matched to a gene. CDR1 SGHTA and CDR2 FQGNSA come from the germline V gene. The CDR3 has 15 residues. The CDR3 spells CASSETSGFMYEQYF. The CDR3 DNA reads TGTGCCAGCAGCGAGACTAGCGGGTTTATGTACGAGCAGTACTTC. The full variable domain, completed using reference TRBV7-2 and TRBJ2-7, is GAGVSQSPSNKVTEKGKDVELRCDPISGHTALYWYRQSLGQGLEFLIYFQGNSAPDKSGLPSDRFSAERTGGSVSTLTIQRTQQEDSAVYLCASSETSGFMYEQYFGPGTRLTVT.

Only one count was recorded for this clonotype. The chain has TRBV27 and TRBJ1-4, with D hard to call. Germline CDR1 MNHEY, CDR2 SMNVEV (reference sequence). Trimming stripped 2 bases from V and 2 bases from J, with 15 bases between. The CDR3 loop spans 17 amino acids. In nucleotides, the CDR3 is TGTGCCAGCAGTTTAACTGGGGTCCCCGCGACTAATGAAAAACTGTTTTTT. Its translation is CASSLTGVPATNEKLFF.

The table lists this clonotype with many counts. J is TRBJ2-1 and V is TRBV12-3 or TRBV12-4, with D perhaps matching TRBD1 or TRBD2 (5 bases each). V dropped 3 bases and J dropped 10 bases, with 13 bases sitting between them. The CDR3 consists of 13 residues. CDR3 sequence: CASSLHEGLEQFF. The CDR3 DNA follows: TGTGCCAGCAGTTTGCACGAGGGGCTAGAGCAGTTCTTC.

This clonotype was observed at least ten times. The chain links TRBV7-2 to TRBJ2-3; a possible D gene is TRBD2 (6 bases). V lost 6 bases and J 4 bases, leaving 17 bases between the germline ends. In germline, CDR1 is SGHTA, CDR2 FQGNSA. The CDR3 length is 15 residues. CDR3 region: CASSPLAGSADTQYF. The CDR3, as DNA: TGTGCCAGCAGTCCTTTGGCGGGGTCGGCAGATACGCAGTATTTT.

The V call is TRBV11-2, the J call TRBJ2-3; D unresolved. Germline V CDR1 and CDR2: SGHAT, FQNNGV. The CDR3 is 13 residues long. The V and J ends lost 2 bases and 6 bases respectively, with 9 bases between them. CDR3 residues: CASSLMGSDTQYF. The DNA of the CDR3 is TGTGCCAGCAGCTTAATGGGCAGCGATACGCAGTATTTT.

This clonotype has ten or more counts. This sequence joins TRBV9 and TRBJ2-7; TRBD2 aligns across 11 bases. The CDR3 runs to 18 residues. V lost 3 bases and J lost 2; bases outside the gene matches: 13. CDR1 SGDLS and CDR2 YYNGEE come from the germline V gene. The CDR3 here is CASSAESPSSGRAYEQYF. As DNA, the CDR3 is TGTGCCAGCAGCGCAGAAAGCCCGAGTAGCGGGAGGGCCTACGAGCAGTACTTC.

Many counts were recorded for this clonotype. The chain recombines TRBV29-1 with TRBJ2-5; no definite D call. Germline values: CDR1 SQVTM, CDR2 ANQGSEA. The CDR3 length is 14 residues. CDR3 loop: CRLINMSQQETQYF. The CDR3 DNA follows: TGCAGACTCATAAACATGTCCCAGCAAGAGACCCAGTACTTC.

A few counts support this clonotype. This rearrangement joins TRBV7-8 to TRBJ1-6; the D gene is possibly TRBD1 (5 bases). V was cut by 0 bases and J by 10 bases, with 10 bases left in between. This CDR3 is built from 14 residues. The germline V gene encodes CDR1 SGHVS and CDR2 FQNEAQ. CDR3 residues: CASSLAPGLSPLHF. The CDR3 nucleotides read TGTGCCAGCAGCTTAGCTCCAGGGCTGTCACCCCTCCACTTT.